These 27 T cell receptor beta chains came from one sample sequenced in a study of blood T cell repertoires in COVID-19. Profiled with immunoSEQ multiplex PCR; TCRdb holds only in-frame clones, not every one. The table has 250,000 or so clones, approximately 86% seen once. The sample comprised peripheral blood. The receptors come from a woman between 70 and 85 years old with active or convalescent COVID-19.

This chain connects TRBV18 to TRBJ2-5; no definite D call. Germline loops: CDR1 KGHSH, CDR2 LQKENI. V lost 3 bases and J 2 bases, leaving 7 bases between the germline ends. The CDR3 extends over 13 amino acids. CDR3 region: CASSPPPQETQYF. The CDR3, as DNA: TGTGCCAGCTCACCCCCCCCACAAGAGACCCAGTACTTC.

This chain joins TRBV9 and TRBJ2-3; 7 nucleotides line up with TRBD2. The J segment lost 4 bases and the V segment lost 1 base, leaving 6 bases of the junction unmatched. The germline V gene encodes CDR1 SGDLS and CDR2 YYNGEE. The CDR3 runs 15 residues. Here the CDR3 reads CASSVFGGRADTQYF. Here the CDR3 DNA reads TGTGCCAGCAGCGTATTTGGAGGGAGGGCAGATACGCAGTATTTT.

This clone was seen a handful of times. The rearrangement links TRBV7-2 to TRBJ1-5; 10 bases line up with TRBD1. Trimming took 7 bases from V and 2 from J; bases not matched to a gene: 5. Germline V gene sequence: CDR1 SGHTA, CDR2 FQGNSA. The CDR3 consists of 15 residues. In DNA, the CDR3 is TGTGCCAGCAACTTGGGGACAGGGGGCAATCAGCCCCAGCATTTT. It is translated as CASNLGTGGNQPQHF.

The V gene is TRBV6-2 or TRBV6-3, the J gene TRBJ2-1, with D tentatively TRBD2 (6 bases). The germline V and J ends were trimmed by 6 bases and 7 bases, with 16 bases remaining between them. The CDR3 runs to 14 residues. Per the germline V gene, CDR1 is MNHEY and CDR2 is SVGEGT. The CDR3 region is CASSDRARGNEQFF. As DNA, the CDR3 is TGTGCCAGCAGCGATCGGGCCCGGGGGAATGAGCAGTTCTTC.

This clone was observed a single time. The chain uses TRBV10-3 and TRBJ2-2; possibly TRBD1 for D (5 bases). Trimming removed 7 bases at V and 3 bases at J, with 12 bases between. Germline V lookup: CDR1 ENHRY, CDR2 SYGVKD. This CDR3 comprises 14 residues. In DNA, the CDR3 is TGTGCCATCACCCCGTCAGGGTACACCGGGGAGCTGTTTTTT. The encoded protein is CAITPSGYTGELFF.

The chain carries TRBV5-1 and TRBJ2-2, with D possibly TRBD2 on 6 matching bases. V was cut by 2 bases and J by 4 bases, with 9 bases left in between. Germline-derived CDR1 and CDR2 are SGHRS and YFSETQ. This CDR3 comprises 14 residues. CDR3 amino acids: CASSLEGGTGELFF. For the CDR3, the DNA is TGCGCCAGCAGCTTAGAGGGAGGCACCGGGGAGCTGTTTTTT.

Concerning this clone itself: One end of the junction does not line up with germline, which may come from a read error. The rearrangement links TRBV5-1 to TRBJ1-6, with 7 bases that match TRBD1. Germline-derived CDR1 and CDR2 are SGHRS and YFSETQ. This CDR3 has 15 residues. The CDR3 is CASSLGTVSNSPLHF. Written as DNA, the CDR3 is TGCGCCAGCAGTTTGGGGACAGTCTCCAATTCACCCCTCCACTTT. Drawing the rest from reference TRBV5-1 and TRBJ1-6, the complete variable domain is KAGVTQTPRYLIKTRGQQVTLSCSPISGHRSVSWYQQTPGQGLQFLFEYFSETQRNKGNFPGRFSGRQFSNSRSEMNVSTLELGDSALYLCASSLGTVSNSPLHFGNGTRLTVT.

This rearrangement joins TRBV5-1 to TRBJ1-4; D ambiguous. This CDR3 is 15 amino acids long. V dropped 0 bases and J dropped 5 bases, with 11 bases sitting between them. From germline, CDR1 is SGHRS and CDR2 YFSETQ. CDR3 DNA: TGCGCCAGCAGCTTGGCTCGGCGGCTCAATGAAAAACTGTTTTTT. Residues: CASSLARRLNEKLFF. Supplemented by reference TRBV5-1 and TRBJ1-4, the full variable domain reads KAGVTQTPRYLIKTRGQQVTLSCSPISGHRSVSWYQQTPGQGLQFLFEYFSETQRNKGNFPGRFSGRQFSNSRSEMNVSTLELGDSALYLCASSLARRLNEKLFFGSGTQLSVL.

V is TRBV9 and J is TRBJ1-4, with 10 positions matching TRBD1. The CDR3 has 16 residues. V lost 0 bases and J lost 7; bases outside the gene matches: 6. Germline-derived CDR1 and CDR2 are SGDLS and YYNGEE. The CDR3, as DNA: TGTGCCAGCAGCGTAGAGACAGGGGGCAGAGGTGAAAAACTGTTTTTT. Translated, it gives CASSVETGGRGEKLFF.

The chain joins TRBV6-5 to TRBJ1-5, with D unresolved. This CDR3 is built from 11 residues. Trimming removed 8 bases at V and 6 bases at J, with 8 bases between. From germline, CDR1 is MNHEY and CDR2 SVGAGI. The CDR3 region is CASGGAQPQHF. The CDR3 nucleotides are TGTGCCAGCGGAGGCGCTCAGCCCCAGCATTTT.

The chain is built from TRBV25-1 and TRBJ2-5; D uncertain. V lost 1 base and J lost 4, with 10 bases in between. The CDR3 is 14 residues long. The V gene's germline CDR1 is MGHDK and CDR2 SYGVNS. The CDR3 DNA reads TGTGCCAGCAGTGAATCCCCTTTCAGAGAGACCCAGTACTTC. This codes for CASSESPFRETQYF.

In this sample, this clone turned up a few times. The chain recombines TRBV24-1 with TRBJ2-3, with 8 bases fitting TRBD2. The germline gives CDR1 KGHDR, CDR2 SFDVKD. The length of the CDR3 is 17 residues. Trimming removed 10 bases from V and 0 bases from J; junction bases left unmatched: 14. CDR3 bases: TGTGCCACAGCCCTACGGGAGGGACCGGATAGCACAGATACGCAGTATTTT. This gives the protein CATALREGPDSTDTQYF.

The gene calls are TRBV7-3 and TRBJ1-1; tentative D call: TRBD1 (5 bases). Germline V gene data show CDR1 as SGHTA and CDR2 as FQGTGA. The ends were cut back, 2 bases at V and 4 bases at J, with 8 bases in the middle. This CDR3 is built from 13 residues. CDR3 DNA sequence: TGTGCCAGCAGCTTAGTTAGGGGCACTGAAGCTTTCTTT. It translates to CASSLVRGTEAFF.

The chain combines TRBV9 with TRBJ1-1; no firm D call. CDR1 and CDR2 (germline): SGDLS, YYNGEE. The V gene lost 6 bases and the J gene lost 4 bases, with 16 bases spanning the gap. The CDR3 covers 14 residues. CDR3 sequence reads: CASTRTAGSTEAFF. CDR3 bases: TGTGCCAGCACCCGAACCGCGGGGAGCACTGAAGCTTTCTTT.

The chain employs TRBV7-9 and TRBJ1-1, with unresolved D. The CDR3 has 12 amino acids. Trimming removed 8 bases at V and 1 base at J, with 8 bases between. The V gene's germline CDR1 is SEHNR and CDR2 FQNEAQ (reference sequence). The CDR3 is CASLRGNTEAFF. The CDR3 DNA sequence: TGTGCCAGCCTGCGGGGGAACACTGAAGCTTTCTTT.

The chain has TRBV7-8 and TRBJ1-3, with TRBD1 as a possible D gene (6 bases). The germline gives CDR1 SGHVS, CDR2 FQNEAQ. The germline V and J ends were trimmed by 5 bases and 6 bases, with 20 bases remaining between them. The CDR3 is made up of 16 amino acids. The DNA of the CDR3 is TGTGCCAGCAGCCCAAGGACAGTTTCGGGCGTAAACACCATATATTTT. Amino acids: CASSPRTVSGVNTIYF.

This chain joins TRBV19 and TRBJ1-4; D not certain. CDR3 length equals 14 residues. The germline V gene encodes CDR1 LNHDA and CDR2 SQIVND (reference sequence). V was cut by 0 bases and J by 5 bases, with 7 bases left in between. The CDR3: CASSIDGRNEKLFF. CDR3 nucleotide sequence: TGTGCCAGTAGTATAGATGGGAGAAATGAAAAACTGTTTTTT.

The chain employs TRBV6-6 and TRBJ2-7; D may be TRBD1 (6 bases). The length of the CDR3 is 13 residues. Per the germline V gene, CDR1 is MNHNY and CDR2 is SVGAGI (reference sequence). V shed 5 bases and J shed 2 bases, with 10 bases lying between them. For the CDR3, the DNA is TGTGCCAGCAGTCCCGGGACAACCTACGAGCAGTACTTC. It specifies CASSPGTTYEQYF.

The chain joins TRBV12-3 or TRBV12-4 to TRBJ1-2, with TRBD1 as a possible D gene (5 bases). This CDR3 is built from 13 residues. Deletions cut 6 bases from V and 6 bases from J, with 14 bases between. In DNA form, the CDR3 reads TGTGCCAGCAGCGGGCAGGGAGGGGATGGCTACACCTTC. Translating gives CASSGQGGDGYTF.

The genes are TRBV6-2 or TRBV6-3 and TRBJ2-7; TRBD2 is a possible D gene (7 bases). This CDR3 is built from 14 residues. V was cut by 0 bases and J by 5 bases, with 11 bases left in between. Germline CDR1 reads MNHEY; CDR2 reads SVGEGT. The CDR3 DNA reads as TGTGCCAGCAGTTACTCCGGGGGGCACGACGAGCAGTACTTC. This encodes CASSYSGGHDEQYF.

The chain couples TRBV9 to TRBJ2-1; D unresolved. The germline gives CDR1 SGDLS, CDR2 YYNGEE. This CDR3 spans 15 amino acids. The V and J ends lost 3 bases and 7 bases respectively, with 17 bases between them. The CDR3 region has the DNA TGTGCCAGCAGCGCCTCTACCAGCGTTCCGAATGAGCAGTTCTTC. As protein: CASSASTSVPNEQFF. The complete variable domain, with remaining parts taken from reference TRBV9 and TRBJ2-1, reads DSGVTQTPKHLITATGQRVTLRCSPRSGDLSVYWYQQSLDQGLQFLIQYYNGEERAKGNILERFSAQQFPDLHSELNLSSLELGDSALYFCASSASTSVPNEQFFGPGTRLTVL.

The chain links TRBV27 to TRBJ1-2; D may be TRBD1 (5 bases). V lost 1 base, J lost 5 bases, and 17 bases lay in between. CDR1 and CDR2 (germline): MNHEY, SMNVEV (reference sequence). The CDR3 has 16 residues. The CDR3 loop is CASSLLTDPSIYGYTF. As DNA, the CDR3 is TGTGCCAGCAGTTTATTGACAGATCCCTCTATTTATGGCTACACCTTC.

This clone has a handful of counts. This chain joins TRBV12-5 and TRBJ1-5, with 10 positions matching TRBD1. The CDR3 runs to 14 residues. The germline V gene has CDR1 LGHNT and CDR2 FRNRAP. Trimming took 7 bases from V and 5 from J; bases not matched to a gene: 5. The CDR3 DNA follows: TGTGCTAGTGACCTTGGACAGGGGGATCAGCCCCAGCATTTT. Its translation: CASDLGQGDQPQHF.

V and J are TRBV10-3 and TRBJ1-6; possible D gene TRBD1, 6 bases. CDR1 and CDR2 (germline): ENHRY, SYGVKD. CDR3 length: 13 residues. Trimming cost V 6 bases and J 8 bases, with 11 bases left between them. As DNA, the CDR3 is TGTGCCATCAGCAGGGGAGGGGATTCACCCCTCCACTTT. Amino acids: CAISRGGDSPLHF.

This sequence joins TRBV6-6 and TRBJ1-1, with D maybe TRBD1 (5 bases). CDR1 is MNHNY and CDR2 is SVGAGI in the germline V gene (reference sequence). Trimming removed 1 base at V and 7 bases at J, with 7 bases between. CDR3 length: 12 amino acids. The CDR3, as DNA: TGTGCCAGCAGTTACTTGGGACTTGAAGCTTTCTTT. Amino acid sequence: CASSYLGLEAFF.

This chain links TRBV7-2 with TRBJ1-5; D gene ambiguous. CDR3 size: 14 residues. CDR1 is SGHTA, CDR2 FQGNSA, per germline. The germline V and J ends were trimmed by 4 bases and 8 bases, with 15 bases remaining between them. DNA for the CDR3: TGTGCCAGCAGCTCACTAGGTGGGAGAGAGCCCCAGCATTTT. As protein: CASSSLGGREPQHF.

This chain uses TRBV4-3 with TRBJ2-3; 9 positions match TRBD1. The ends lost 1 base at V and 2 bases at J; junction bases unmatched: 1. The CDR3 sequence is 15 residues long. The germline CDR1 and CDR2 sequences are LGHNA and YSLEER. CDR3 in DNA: TGCGCCAGCAGCCAAGGGGACAGGGTCACAGATACGCAGTATTTT. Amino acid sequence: CASSQGDRVTDTQYF.